These 13 T cell receptor beta chains originate from one sample sequenced in a study of T cell repertoires in cytomegalovirus infection. Their recognized antigens are unknown. TCRdb redid the calling of the reads with MiXCR, one entry per CDR3 protein. Found here are a few hundred thousand distinct CDR3 sequences, roughly 42% of them singletons; the top ten hold 48%. The sample consisted of cultured PBMCs, taken from culture after CMV antigen stimulation. These receptors were taken from a human donor in good health (CMV status not recorded). Some clones in this sample may be carry-over from other donors' samples.

The V and J genes are TRBV12-3 or TRBV12-4 and TRBJ1-4; D not certain. This CDR3 comprises 15 residues. Trimming took 5 bases from V and 8 from J, leaving 18 bases between them. Here the CDR3 reads CASSGSGSDREKLFF. CDR3 sequence (DNA): TGTGCCAGCAGTGGATCAGGATCCGATCGGGAAAAACTGTTTTTT.

This clonotype was seen more than once but under ten times. V gene TRBV2 combines with J gene TRBJ1-5; no firm D call. The ends were cut back, 4 bases at V and 1 base at J, with 8 bases in the middle. Germline CDR1 reads SNHLY; CDR2 reads FYNNEI. The CDR3 covers 14 residues. The CDR3: CASSGRRSNQPQHF. The CDR3 nucleotides are TGTGCCAGCAGTGGTAGGAGGAGCAATCAGCCCCAGCATTTT. The full variable domain, rest sourced from reference TRBV2 and TRBJ1-5, is EPEVTQTPSHQVTQMGQEVILRCVPISNHLYFYWYRQILGQKVEFLVSFYNNEISEKSEIFDDQFSVERPDGSNFTLKIRSTKLEDSAMYFCASSGRRSNQPQHFGDGTRLSIL.

The chain employs TRBV20-1 and TRBJ2-3; 8 nucleotides agree with TRBD2. Germline-derived CDR1 and CDR2 are DFQATT and SNEGSKA (reference sequence). V lost 3 bases and J lost 0; bases outside the gene matches: 5. There are 15 residues in the CDR3. The CDR3: CSASGGGGSTDTQYF. In nucleotides, the CDR3 is TGCAGTGCTAGTGGTGGCGGGGGGAGCACAGATACGCAGTATTTT.

This clonotype was seen a handful of times. The V and J genes are TRBV12-3 or TRBV12-4 and TRBJ2-7; D uncertain. Trimming removed 3 bases at V and 2 bases at J, with 14 bases between. The CDR3 length is 15 residues. DNA for the CDR3: TGTGCCAGCAGTTTTGGGCCCCGCGGTGCCTACGAGCAGTACTTC. Translation gives CASSFGPRGAYEQYF.

This clonotype turned up a few times. The CDR3 sequence is CASSWQGFNQPQHF. Written as DNA, the CDR3 is TGTGCCAGCAGCTGGCAGGGTTTCAATCAGCCCCAGCATTTT. The rearrangement joins TRBV7-8 to TRBJ1-5, with D possibly being TRBD1 (5 bases). Germline CDR1 SGHVS, CDR2 FQNEAQ. The CDR3 has 14 residues. With 4 bases removed from V and 3 bases from J, the gap between germline ends came to 10 bases.

The chain joins TRBV27 to TRBJ2-7; no firm D call. Trimming left V 4 bases short and J 0 bases short, with 7 bases between. Per the germline V gene, CDR1 is MNHEY and CDR2 is SMNVEV (reference sequence). The CDR3 runs to 13 residues. CDR3 region: CASSSSSSYEQYF. In DNA, the CDR3 is TGTGCCAGCAGTTCTTCCAGCTCCTACGAGCAGTACTTC.

This clonotype was found a few times. The chain has TRBV11-2 and TRBJ2-3; D tentatively reads TRBD1 or TRBD2 (5 bases each). Germline loops: CDR1 SGHAT, CDR2 FQNNGV. CDR3 length equals 14 residues. The ends were cut back, 1 base at V and 6 bases at J, with 11 bases in the middle. The CDR3 loop reads CASSLGGWMDTQYF. DNA for the CDR3: TGTGCCAGCAGCTTAGGGGGGTGGATGGATACGCAGTATTTT.

The chain couples TRBV12-3 or TRBV12-4 to TRBJ2-5, with D perhaps TRBD1 or TRBD2 (5 bases each). The CDR3 is made up of 14 amino acids. Trimming took 6 bases from V and 5 from J, leaving 16 bases between them. CDR3 DNA: TGTGCCAGCAGAGTGGGGGTCGCTGGGGAGACCCAGTACTTC. Translating it yields CASRVGVAGETQYF.

The sample holds a few counts of this clonotype. This rearrangement joins TRBV11-3 to TRBJ2-3, with 8 nucleotides matching TRBD2. CDR3 length equals 15 residues. Germline lookup yields CDR1 SGHNT and CDR2 YENEEA. V was clipped by 4 bases and J by 5 bases; unmatched bases: 8. CDR3 sequence reads: CASSSGGQGQDTQYF. CDR3 DNA sequence: TGTGCCAGCAGCTCGGGGGGGCAGGGCCAAGATACGCAGTATTTT.

This clonotype was recorded a few times. The chain carries TRBV12-3 or TRBV12-4 and TRBJ1-3; D remains unclear. V dropped 5 bases and J dropped 0 bases, with 5 bases sitting between them. This CDR3 spans 13 amino acids. CDR3 in DNA: TGTGCCAGCAGTCCGGACTCTGGAAACACCATATATTTT. Translation gives CASSPDSGNTIYF.

CDR3 sequence reads: CASADSGANVLTF. The CDR3 DNA reads as TGTGCCAGCGCGGACTCTGGGGCCAACGTCCTGACTTTC. The V call is TRBV6-5, the J call TRBJ2-6; D unresolved. From germline, CDR1 is MNHEY and CDR2 SVGAGI. This CDR3 spans 13 amino acids. Trimming took 8 bases from V and 0 from J, leaving 5 bases between them.

This rearrangement joins TRBV12-5 to TRBJ1-5, with D perhaps matching TRBD1 (6 bases). CDR3 length: 12 residues. Germline-derived CDR1 and CDR2 are LGHNT and FRNRAP. Trimming removed 4 bases at V and 7 bases at J, with 8 bases between. CDR3 in DNA: TGTGCTAGTGGTTGGGGGCCGCAGCCCCAGCATTTT. Translation: CASGWGPQPQHF.

The V gene is TRBV7-2, the J gene TRBJ2-5, with a weak D call TRBD1 (6 bases). CDR3 length: 14 residues. V was clipped by 5 bases and J by 3 bases, with 13 bases between them. The germline V gene encodes CDR1 SGHTA and CDR2 FQGNSA. The CDR3 loop is CASSPDRIKETQYF. CDR3 nucleotides: TGTGCCAGCAGCCCAGACAGGATTAAAGAGACCCAGTACTTC.